Presented here are 17 T cell receptor beta chains from one specimen sequenced in a study of blood T cell repertoires in COVID-19. TCRdb keeps only in-frame clones here, not all; method: immunoSEQ multiplex PCR. The sample holds some 200,000 clones; around 80% are singletons and the top ten take about 13%. The material sequenced was peripheral blood. These TCRs come from a human donor in a cohort sampled during active COVID-19.

This clone showed up just a few times. The chain uses TRBV14 and TRBJ1-1, with TRBD1 matching over 7 bases. Germline assignment: CDR1 SGHDN and CDR2 FVKESK. J lost 7 bases, V lost 5 bases, and 7 bases had no gene match. The CDR3 has 13 residues. CDR3: CASSSWDSFEAFF. The DNA for the CDR3 is TGTGCCAGCAGCTCCTGGGACAGTTTTGAAGCTTTCTTT. Together with reference TRBV14 and TRBJ1-1, the CDR3 gives the full variable domain: EAGVTQFPSHSVIEKGQTVTLRCDPISGHDNLYWYRRVMGKEIKFLLHFVKESKQDESGMPNNRFLAERTGGTYSTLKVQPAELEDSGVYFCASSSWDSFEAFFGQGTRLTVV.

This chain uses TRBV5-5 with TRBJ2-3; 13 bases are a match to TRBD2. The J segment lost 2 bases and the V segment lost 4 bases, leaving 4 bases of the junction unmatched. The germline gives CDR1 SGHKS, CDR2 YYEKEE (reference sequence). This CDR3 spans 16 amino acids. CDR3 sequence: CASSTGTSGTTDTQYF. The CDR3 bases are TGTGCCAGCAGCACTGGGACTAGCGGGACCACAGATACGCAGTATTTT.

The V gene is TRBV9, the J gene TRBJ1-1; tentative D call: TRBD1 (5 bases). V was shortened by 0 bases and J by 5 bases, with 14 bases between the two germline ends. Germline lookup yields CDR1 SGDLS and CDR2 YYNGEE. CDR3 length equals 15 residues. CDR3 sequence reads: CASSVGIGEGTEAFF. In nucleotides, the CDR3 is TGTGCCAGCAGCGTAGGAATAGGGGAGGGGACTGAAGCTTTCTTT.

The chain is built from TRBV5-4 and TRBJ2-1, with 9 nucleotides matching TRBD2. V was clipped by 0 bases and J by 7 bases; unmatched bases: 5. Germline CDR1 is SGHNT and CDR2 is YYREEE (reference sequence). The CDR3 totals 15 residues. The chain's CDR3 is CASSLEASGMNEQFF. In DNA form, the CDR3 reads TGTGCCAGCAGCTTGGAGGCTAGCGGGATGAATGAGCAGTTCTTC.

The chain recombines TRBV5-1 with TRBJ2-2; D possibly corresponds to TRBD2 (6 bases). The ends were cut back, 3 bases at V and 7 bases at J, with 19 bases in the middle. The CDR3 is 16 amino acids. Germline values: CDR1 SGHRS, CDR2 YFSETQ. In DNA, the CDR3 is TGCGCCAGCAGCTGGAGGGGTGCTGGCACGGGCGGGGAGCTGTTTTTT. Translated, it gives CASSWRGAGTGGELFF.

This clone has a handful of counts. This chain connects TRBV5-1 to TRBJ1-1; 7 positions agree with TRBD1. The V gene end was trimmed by 4 bases and the J gene end by 4 bases; junction bases not matched to a gene: 10. The CDR3 is made up of 15 amino acids. Germline values: CDR1 SGHRS, CDR2 YFSETQ. The CDR3 sequence is CASSIQQGFITEAFF. In nucleotides, the CDR3 is TGCGCCAGCAGCATTCAACAGGGGTTTATCACTGAAGCTTTCTTT.

V and J are TRBV2 and TRBJ2-7; possible D gene TRBD1, 6 bases. V lost 6 bases and J lost 4, with 10 bases in between. Germline assignment: CDR1 SNHLY and CDR2 FYNNEI. This CDR3 is built from 12 residues. The CDR3 reads CASSRTVYEQYF. Written as DNA, the CDR3 is TGTGCCAGCAGCCGGACAGTTTACGAGCAGTACTTC. Based on the CDR3 plus reference TRBV2 and TRBJ2-7, the full variable domain is EPEVTQTPSHQVTQMGQEVILRCVPISNHLYFYWYRQILGQKVEFLVSFYNNEISEKSEIFDDQFSVERPDGSNFTLKIRSTKLEDSAMYFCASSRTVYEQYFGPGTRLTVT.

V is TRBV29-1 and J is TRBJ2-1; D is possibly TRBD2 (6 bases). CDR3 length: 13 amino acids. Germline CDR1 SQVTM, CDR2 ANQGSEA. V dropped 7 bases and J dropped 8 bases, with 18 bases sitting between them. CDR3 in amino acids: CSALGGSKDEQFF. CDR3 nucleotide sequence: TGCAGCGCTCTTGGGGGGAGTAAAGATGAGCAGTTCTTC.

The V gene is TRBV5-4, the J gene TRBJ2-1; possible D gene TRBD1, 5 bases. V gave up 0 bases and J gave up 3 bases, with 13 bases separating them. The germline V gene encodes CDR1 SGHNT and CDR2 YYREEE (reference sequence). The CDR3 sequence is 16 residues long. CDR3 DNA: TGTGCCAGCAGCTTGGCAGGGAATTCGTTCTACAATGAGCAGTTCTTC. Translating gives CASSLAGNSFYNEQFF.

The rearrangement links TRBV3-1 (or the pseudogene TRBV3-2) to TRBJ2-7; 8 bases match TRBD1. CDR1 and CDR2 (germline): LGHDT, YNNKEL (reference sequence). CDR3 size: 13 residues. V trimming: 4 bases; J trimming: 3 bases; junction bases outside the gene matches: 2. For the CDR3, the DNA is TGTGCCAGCAGCCGACAGGGGAACTACGAGCAGTACTTC. Its translation: CASSRQGNYEQYF.

The rearrangement joins TRBV6-4 to TRBJ2-1; D gene uncertain. Germline CDR1 and CDR2: MRHNA and SNTAGT. The CDR3 is made up of 16 amino acids. The V and J ends lost 1 base and 1 base respectively, with 11 bases between them. The CDR3 here is CASSDFPAVSYNEQFF. The DNA of the CDR3 is TGTGCCAGCAGTGACTTCCCCGCGGTGTCCTACAATGAGCAGTTCTTC.

V and J are TRBV6-5 and TRBJ1-3; D is uncertain. Trimming took off 0 bases at V and 0 bases at J, with 9 bases between the two ends. The CDR3 extends over 16 amino acids. Germline assignment: CDR1 MNHEY and CDR2 SVGAGI. DNA of the CDR3: TGTGCCAGCAGTTACTCGAGGGTTTACTCTGGAAACACCATATATTTT. Translating gives CASSYSRVYSGNTIYF.

The gene calls are TRBV6-5 and TRBJ2-1; D is unresolved. The CDR3 is made up of 12 amino acids. Germline V gene data show CDR1 as MNHEY and CDR2 as SVGAGI. The ends were cut back, 7 bases at V and 4 bases at J, with 8 bases in the middle. In DNA form, the CDR3 reads TGTGCCAGCAAGACGGGTTACAATGAGCAGTTCTTC. Translation: CASKTGYNEQFF.

This chain joins TRBV19 and TRBJ1-2, with D perhaps matching TRBD1 (6 bases). The CDR3 spans 14 residues. V was clipped by 1 base and J by 7 bases, with 13 bases between them. Germline V CDR1 and CDR2: LNHDA, SQIVND (reference sequence). In DNA form, the CDR3 reads TGTGCCAGTAGTATAGGACGGGGGGCCGGTGGCTACACCTTC. This encodes CASSIGRGAGGYTF.

As DNA, the CDR3 is TGTGCCAGCAGCCCACCCGGACTAACCGGGGAGCTGTTTTTT. Its translation: CASSPPGLTGELFF. V usage is TRBV7-3 and J usage is TRBJ2-2, with D perhaps matching TRBD2 (6 bases). Between the trimmed V and J ends, which lost 5 bases and 5 bases, there was a span of 12 bases. The CDR3 loop spans 14 amino acids. CDR1 and CDR2 (germline): SGHTA, FQGTGA.

The chain joins TRBV29-1 to TRBJ1-2; no clear D. V was clipped by 3 bases and J by 3 bases, with 5 bases between them. Germline values: CDR1 SQVTM, CDR2 ANQGSEA. The CDR3 is 11 amino acids. The CDR3 DNA reads TGCAGCGTTGAGGGCCACTATGGCTACACCTTC. This gives the protein CSVEGHYGYTF.

This chain connects TRBV19 to TRBJ2-1, with D possibly TRBD1 on 6 matching bases. This CDR3 is 13 amino acids long. Germline V gene data show CDR1 as LNHDA and CDR2 as SQIVND (reference sequence). Trimming took 9 bases from V and 4 from J, leaving 13 bases between them. The CDR3 DNA is TGTGCCAGCAGGGACAACTATTACAATGAGCAGTTCTTC. Encoded protein: CASRDNYYNEQFF.